The 10 T cell receptor beta chains below all came from one sample that was sequenced in a study of sequential checkpoint blockade in melanoma. Sequenced by immunoSEQ multiplex PCR; TCRdb stores in-frame clones only, minus some. This table has 17,000 or so clones, 67% appearing once. Treatment described: randomized to nivolumab then ipilimumab (arm A) or the reverse (arm B). The source was CD8+ T cells sorted from blood (inferred from file names), collected from a patient given nivolumab and ipilimumab in sequence. The receptors originated from a human donor with melanoma.

The V call is TRBV6-5, the J call TRBJ2-5; 13 nucleotides match TRBD2. Judging by the DNA end, TRBJ2-7 fits better; the J call may be wrong. The CDR3 has 15 amino acids. Germline CDR1 reads MNHEY; CDR2 reads SVGAGI. In nucleotides, the CDR3 is TGTGCCAGCAGTATTACTAGCGGGGGGGCCTACGAGCAGTACTTC. Amino acid sequence: CASSITSGGAYEQYF.

This clone was observed a handful of times. The chain combines TRBV7-6 with TRBJ1-1; tentative D call: TRBD1 (6 bases). The length of the CDR3 is 13 residues. Germline V gene lookup returns CDR1 SGHVS and CDR2 FNYEAQ. Between the trimmed V and J ends, which lost 6 bases and 3 bases, there was a span of 11 bases. CDR3 residues: CASSIDRYTEAFF. CDR3 bases: TGTGCCAGCAGTATCGACAGGTACACTGAAGCTTTCTTT.

This clone is a singleton in its sample. The chain combines TRBV5-1 with TRBJ1-1, with 10 bases aligning to TRBD1. V shed 0 bases and J 6 bases; nucleotides not matched to a gene: 11. CDR3 length: 17 amino acids. Germline lookup yields CDR1 SGHRS and CDR2 YFSETQ. The CDR3 loop is CASSLAGLDRGTPEAFF. The CDR3 bases are TGCGCCAGCAGCTTGGCGGGTTTGGACAGGGGGACCCCTGAAGCTTTCTTT.

This clone has a handful of counts. The V call is TRBV10-3, the J call TRBJ2-3, with D perhaps matching TRBD2 (6 bases). Trimming left V 7 bases short and J 4 bases short, with 15 bases between. The germline gives CDR1 ENHRY, CDR2 SYGVKD. The CDR3 runs 14 residues. For the CDR3, the DNA is TGTGCCATCAATATCGCGGGGCTTGCAGATACGCAGTATTTT. Protein product: CAINIAGLADTQYF.

Only one count was recorded for this clone. The chain couples TRBV7-8 to TRBJ2-3; 8 bases are a match to TRBD1. From germline, CDR1 is SGHVS and CDR2 FQNEAQ. CDR3 length equals 17 residues. The trim removed 5 bases at V and 2 bases at J, leaving 12 bases unmatched. CDR3 amino acids: CASSTRPDRASTDTQYF. CDR3 coding DNA: TGTGCCAGCAGCACCCGCCCGGACAGGGCCTCCACAGATACGCAGTATTTT.

CDR3 sequence reads: CSVKQGNGYTF. DNA of the CDR3: TGCAGCGTCAAACAGGGGAATGGCTACACCTTC. The chain employs TRBV29-1 and TRBJ1-2; 7 nucleotides agree with TRBD1. V trimming: 6 bases; J trimming: 6 bases; junction bases outside the gene matches: 4. Germline V CDR1 and CDR2: SQVTM, ANQGSEA. The CDR3 extends over 11 amino acids.

This chain links TRBV28 with TRBJ1-2; possibly TRBD1 for D (5 bases). Germline loops: CDR1 MDHEN, CDR2 SYDVKM. The CDR3 sequence is 16 residues long. With 5 bases removed from V and 5 bases from J, the gap between germline ends came to 21 bases. CDR3 nucleotide sequence: TGTGCCAGCAGTCCCACGATGAGAAGGAAGGGGTATGGCTACACCTTC. As protein: CASSPTMRRKGYGYTF.

The rearrangement joins TRBV7-3 to TRBJ2-1, with 9 bases lining up with TRBD2. Trimming cost V 1 base and J 7 bases; bases outside gene matches: 17. The germline V gene encodes CDR1 SGHTA and CDR2 FQGTGA. The CDR3 contains 19 residues. CDR3 loop: CASSLILVPLAGGQNEQFF. DNA for the CDR3: TGTGCCAGCAGCTTAATTCTCGTTCCATTGGCGGGGGGGCAGAATGAGCAGTTCTTC.

V and J are TRBV11-2 and TRBJ1-4, with 10 bases fitting TRBD1. The CDR3 length is 15 residues. Germline CDR1 is SGHAT and CDR2 is FQNNGV. V was pared by 5 bases and J by 5 bases, with 5 bases of the junction left unmatched. The CDR3 DNA reads as TGTGCCAGCAGCCTGGTGGGACAGGGGAATGAAAAACTGTTTTTT. Translating gives CASSLVGQGNEKLFF.

The chain recombines TRBV27 with TRBJ2-7, with D possibly TRBD2 on 5 matching bases. CDR1 MNHEY and CDR2 SMNVEV come from the germline V gene (reference sequence). Between the trimmed V and J ends, which lost 2 bases and 3 bases, there was a span of 14 bases. This CDR3 region has 15 residues. The CDR3 sequence is CASSLTRDLHYEQYV. The CDR3 DNA reads TGTGCCAGCAGTTTAACCCGGGATCTCCACTACGAGCAGTACGTC.